Below are 14 T cell receptor beta chains sequenced from a single sample in a study of shared clonotypes between healthy human individuals. Generated by immunoSEQ multiplex PCR, the TCRdb table keeps only in-frame clones and is missing some. The sample has approximately 350,000 clones; around 74% are singletons. The sample consisted of memory CD4+ T cells sorted from blood. Documented subset: CD45RA-negative fraction. The receptors were sampled from a man aged 25-45 years in good health.

This sequence joins TRBV19 and TRBJ2-5; weak D call: TRBD1 (5 bases). CDR1 LNHDA and CDR2 SQIVND come from the germline V gene (reference sequence). Trimming cost V 2 bases and J 1 base, with 14 bases left between them. The CDR3 totals 16 residues. In DNA form, the CDR3 reads TGTGCCAGTAGTATAAGTAGTGGGCAGGGCCAAGAGACCCAGTACTTC. Its protein is CASSISSGQGQETQYF.

The chain uses TRBV28 and TRBJ1-2, with D unclear. Germline CDR1 is MDHEN and CDR2 is SYDVKM. Between the trimmed V and J ends, which lost 4 bases and 4 bases, there was a span of 10 bases. The CDR3 totals 13 residues. The CDR3 sequence is CASSSPPVYGYTF. CDR3 nucleotide sequence: TGTGCCAGCAGTTCGCCTCCGGTCTATGGCTACACCTTC.

The table lists this clone with a few counts. The chain employs TRBV5-1 and TRBJ2-5, with no clear D. V was cut by 2 bases and J by 1 base, with 6 bases left in between. The germline gives CDR1 SGHRS, CDR2 YFSETQ. CDR3 size: 13 residues. CDR3 residues: CASSFFLQETQYF. The CDR3 DNA is TGCGCCAGCAGCTTCTTCCTCCAAGAGACCCAGTACTTC.

The V and J genes are TRBV27 and TRBJ2-2; 8 bases map to TRBD1. With V trimmed by 2 bases and J by 4 bases, 6 bases remained unmatched. The germline gives CDR1 MNHEY, CDR2 SMNVEV (reference sequence). The CDR3 length is 16 residues. The CDR3 loop reads CASSLVTGVGTGELFF. The CDR3 DNA is TGTGCCAGCAGTTTAGTGACAGGGGTAGGCACCGGGGAGCTGTTTTTT.

The chain uses TRBV7-8 and TRBJ2-7; 9 bases match TRBD2. The germline V gene has CDR1 SGHVS and CDR2 FQNEAQ. The CDR3 runs to 17 residues. V was clipped by 2 bases and J by 6 bases; unmatched bases: 14. CDR3 protein: CASSLSSPAGGQGEQYF. CDR3 sequence (DNA): TGTGCCAGCAGCTTAAGTTCCCCAGCGGGAGGTCAGGGCGAGCAGTACTTC.

This sequence joins TRBV18 and TRBJ2-5, with D tentatively TRBD1 (5 bases). This CDR3 contains 13 residues. Between the trimmed V and J ends, which lost 5 bases and 1 base, there was a span of 8 bases. Germline lookup yields CDR1 KGHSH and CDR2 LQKENI. CDR3: CASSIQVQETQYF. CDR3 coding DNA: TGTGCCAGCTCAATACAGGTCCAAGAGACCCAGTACTTC.

This clone was seen a handful of times. Other DNA sequences within the sample encode an identical CDR3. The V and J genes are TRBV6-5 and TRBJ2-7; 8 bases are a match to TRBD2. Germline loops: CDR1 MNHEY, CDR2 SVGAGI. Trimming removed 6 bases from V and 3 bases from J; junction bases left unmatched: 7. The CDR3 is 14 residues long. CDR3 nucleotide sequence: TGTGCCAGCAGCTCGCCGGGAGGGAGCTACGAGCAGTACTTC. Translating gives CASSSPGGSYEQYF.

In its sample, this clone was seen once. A much larger clone sits a single nucleotide away, making a read error possible. The gene calls are TRBV7-3 and TRBJ2-2; D is undetermined. The CDR3 spans 12 residues. Germline V CDR1 and CDR2: SGHTA, FQGTGA. Trimming pared 5 bases from V and 4 bases from J, leaving 5 bases between. CDR3 nucleotide sequence: TGTGCCAGCAGCCCCGGCACCGGGGAGCTGTTTTTT. Its protein is CASSPGTGELFF.

The J gene is TRBJ2-7, the V gene TRBV10-3; no reliable D call. This CDR3 region has 14 residues. Germline lookup yields CDR1 ENHRY and CDR2 SYGVKD. V was clipped by 2 bases and J by 3 bases, with 11 bases between them. CDR3 in amino acids: CAISERQNNYEQYF. CDR3 bases: TGTGCCATCAGTGAGAGGCAGAACAACTACGAGCAGTACTTC.

The rearrangement uses TRBV25-1 and TRBJ2-7; 8 bases map to TRBD2. CDR3 size: 15 residues. Germline V gene data show CDR1 as MGHDK and CDR2 as SYGVNS. The J segment lost 2 bases and the V segment lost 10 bases, leaving 13 bases of the junction unmatched. The CDR3 DNA sequence: TGTGCCAACCCGACGAAGCGGGAGCCAACCTACGAGCAGTACTTC. Protein product: CANPTKREPTYEQYF.

The DNA of the CDR3 is TGTGCCAGCATCCCTTACAAGGGGGCTGGAAACACCATATATTTT. It encodes CASIPYKGAGNTIYF. The chain joins TRBV7-8 to TRBJ1-3; tentatively, D is TRBD1 (6 bases). Germline V gives CDR1 SGHVS, CDR2 FQNEAQ. V was trimmed by 7 bases and J by 2 bases, leaving 15 bases between them. The CDR3 totals 15 residues.

The chain links TRBV15 to TRBJ1-2; D may be TRBD1 (6 bases). Germline CDR1 reads LNHNV; CDR2 reads YYDKDF (reference sequence). The CDR3 is 15 residues long. V was pared by 1 base and J by 4 bases, with 13 bases between. CDR3 region: CATSRGLGGFYGYTF. CDR3 sequence (DNA): TGTGCCACCAGCAGAGGATTGGGGGGCTTCTATGGCTACACCTTC.

In the case of this clone: Only one base separates this from a far larger clonotype, so it likely reflects a read error. V usage is TRBV5-6 and J usage is TRBJ2-1; weak D call: TRBD1 (5 bases). V was trimmed by 1 base and J by 4 bases, leaving 9 bases between them. The CDR3 spans 14 residues. Germline V gene sequence: CDR1 SGHDT, CDR2 YYEEEE. Written as DNA, the CDR3 is TGTGCCAGCAGCTTGCCCACAGGATACAATGAGCAGTTCTTC. Translating it yields CASSLPTGYNEQFF.

This clone came up a few times. The rearrangement joins TRBV11-2 to TRBJ2-5; 8 bases line up with TRBD2. Germline CDR1 and CDR2: SGHAT and FQNNGV. The CDR3 length is 13 residues. Trimming at V came to 7 bases and at J to 5 bases, leaving 6 bases not matched to a gene. The CDR3 protein is CASTTGRGETQYF. The CDR3 nucleotides are TGTGCCAGCACCACCGGGAGGGGCGAGACCCAGTACTTC.